The 15 T cell receptor beta chains below all came from one sample that was sequenced in a study of T-cell reconstitution after alpha-beta-depleted transplantation in children. It was with unique molecular identifiers that the TCRbeta library was prepared. TCRdb itself ran the PCR reads through MiXCR, one entry per CDR3 protein. The table has 450,000 to 600,000 distinct CDR3 sequences, 32% seen once. The specimen was PBMCs from the stem cell graft donor, collected from the stem cell graft. These receptors were obtained from a human donor who donated a stem cell graft to a child with aplastic anemia.

Only a few counts were recorded for this clonotype. The rearrangement joins TRBV10-3 to TRBJ2-5; the D is unclear. This CDR3 comprises 12 residues. V lost 3 bases to trimming and J lost 2 bases, with 4 bases between them. CDR1 is ENHRY, CDR2 SYGVKD, per germline. As DNA, the CDR3 is TGTGCCATCAGTGACCAACAAGAGACCCAGTACTTC. It encodes CAISDQQETQYF.

This clonotype was seen more than once but under ten times. The V call is TRBV11-3, the J call TRBJ1-5; tentatively, D is TRBD1 (5 bases). The CDR3 sequence is 19 residues long. Trimming took off 1 base at V and 0 bases at J, with 19 bases between the two ends. Germline V gene data show CDR1 as SGHNT and CDR2 as YENEEA. The CDR3 coding sequence is TGTGCCAGCAGCTTAGGAGGTCTGGACAACCTATATAGCAATCAGCCCCAGCATTTT. Translated: CASSLGGLDNLYSNQPQHF.

V usage is TRBV7-2 and J usage is TRBJ2-7; no definite D call. The CDR3 runs to 17 residues. CDR1 and CDR2 (germline): SGHTA, FQGNSA. Trimming left V 5 bases short and J 3 bases short, with 23 bases between. CDR3 residues: CASSPSSAPRSSYEQYF. CDR3 bases: TGTGCCAGCAGCCCATCCTCGGCTCCTAGATCAAGCTACGAGCAGTACTTC.

The V call is TRBV7-2, the J call TRBJ2-1; 14 bases match TRBD2. This CDR3 contains 16 residues. The J segment lost 9 bases and the V segment lost 5 bases, leaving 9 bases of the junction unmatched. The germline CDR1 and CDR2 sequences are SGHTA and FQGNSA. CDR3 sequence reads: CASSPHGTSGRGEQFF. CDR3 bases: TGTGCCAGCAGCCCCCACGGGACTAGCGGGAGAGGTGAGCAGTTCTTC. Complete variable domain (other parts from reference TRBV7-2 and TRBJ2-1): GAGVSQSPSNKVTEKGKDVELRCDPISGHTALYWYRQSLGQGLEFLIYFQGNSAPDKSGLPSDRFSAERTGGSVSTLTIQRTQQEDSAVYLCASSPHGTSGRGEQFFGPGTRLTVL.

The J gene is TRBJ2-7, the V gene TRBV5-4; 11 positions agree with TRBD1. The CDR3 covers 17 residues. CDR1 and CDR2 (germline): SGHNT, YYREEE (reference sequence). V dropped 4 bases and J dropped 0; count of bases not matched to a gene: 9. CDR3 region: CASSKGQGGFSSYEQYV. The CDR3 coding sequence is TGTGCCAGCAGCAAGGGACAGGGGGGATTCAGCTCCTACGAGCAGTACGTC.

The genes are TRBV29-1 and TRBJ1-2; D is ambiguous. The V gene's germline CDR1 is SQVTM and CDR2 ANQGSEA. The CDR3 is made up of 13 amino acids. V was shortened by 0 bases and J by 4 bases, with 9 bases between the two germline ends. CDR3 in amino acids: CSVEEEGSYGYTF. Written as DNA, the CDR3 is TGCAGCGTTGAAGAAGAAGGGAGCTATGGCTACACCTTC.

This clonotype was found many times. The chain uses TRBV7-2 and TRBJ1-5; D remains unclear. Per the germline V gene, CDR1 is SGHTA and CDR2 is FQGNSA. This CDR3 is 13 amino acids long. Deletions cut 5 bases from V and 4 bases from J, with 9 bases between. CDR3 sequence reads: CASSLQGNQPQHF. The CDR3 nucleotides are TGTGCCAGCAGCCTTCAAGGGAATCAGCCCCAGCATTTT.

The chain combines TRBV7-3 with TRBJ2-2, with 9 bases lining up with TRBD1. V was clipped by 5 bases and J by 5 bases; unmatched bases: 9. Germline V gene data show CDR1 as SGHTA and CDR2 as FQGTGA. The CDR3 sequence is 16 residues long. CDR3 bases: TGTGCCAGCAGCCGGTCCGGGACAGGGCGGACCGGGGAGCTGTTTTTT. This translates into CASSRSGTGRTGELFF.

The CDR3 bases are TGCAGTGCTAGAGATGAACGGGCTAGCGGGAGGAATGAGCAGTTCTTC. Protein product: CSARDERASGRNEQFF. The V call is TRBV20-1, the J call TRBJ2-1; 11 nucleotides match TRBD2. V lost 0 bases to trimming and J lost 7 bases; unmatched junction nucleotides: 8. Per the germline V gene, CDR1 is DFQATT and CDR2 is SNEGSKA (reference sequence). There are 16 residues in the CDR3.

The chain employs TRBV9 and TRBJ2-2, with D possibly being TRBD1 or TRBD2 (6 bases each). CDR1 is SGDLS, CDR2 YYNGEE, per germline. CDR3 length equals 15 residues. Trimming took off 6 bases at V and 4 bases at J, with 16 bases between the two ends. The DNA for the CDR3 is TGTGCCAGCACTGGGGGGCTTGCGGGCACCGGGGAGCTGTTTTTT. It encodes CASTGGLAGTGELFF.

This clonotype was recorded a few times. In DNA form, the CDR3 reads TGTGCCAGCAGGCCGGACAGCATCAACACCGGGGAGCTGTTTTTT. This codes for CASRPDSINTGELFF. This sequence joins TRBV12-3 or TRBV12-4 and TRBJ2-2; possible D gene TRBD1, 6 bases. This CDR3 is built from 15 residues. Trimming took 6 bases from V and 2 from J, leaving 13 bases between them.

The rearrangement links TRBV20-1 to TRBJ1-2; D call uncertain. The CDR3 covers 11 residues. The germline V and J ends were trimmed by 6 bases and 4 bases, with 9 bases remaining between them. Germline V gene sequence: CDR1 DFQATT, CDR2 SNEGSKA (reference sequence). The CDR3 nucleotides read TGCAGTGCCGAACGAGGCTATGGCTACACCTTC. Protein sequence: CSAERGYGYTF.

The chain joins TRBV11-2 to TRBJ2-3, with D unclear. This CDR3 is built from 13 residues. V was pared by 2 bases and J by 3 bases, with 6 bases between. CDR1 is SGHAT, CDR2 FQNNGV, per germline. CDR3 region: CASSLKTTDTQYF. CDR3 in DNA: TGTGCCAGCAGCTTAAAGACTACAGATACGCAGTATTTT. Full variable domain (outside the CDR3, taken from reference TRBV11-2 and TRBJ2-3): EAGVAQSPRYKIIEKRQSVAFWCNPISGHATLYWYQQILGQGPKLLIQFQNNGVVDDSQLPKDRFSAERLKGVDSTLKIQPAKLEDSAVYLCASSLKTTDTQYFGPGTRLTVL.

This clonotype was counted at least ten times. The chain recombines TRBV5-1 with TRBJ2-3; D is ambiguous. CDR3 size: 14 residues. Trimming removed 1 base at V and 3 bases at J, with 9 bases between. Germline V gene lookup returns CDR1 SGHRS and CDR2 YFSETQ. The CDR3 DNA reads TGCGCCAGCAGCTTGAGAGCAACGACAGATACGCAGTATTTT. Translating it yields CASSLRATTDTQYF.

The chain carries TRBV7-2 and TRBJ1-2; D perhaps matches TRBD1 (5 bases). Germline CDR1 reads SGHTA; CDR2 reads FQGNSA. The V end lost 5 bases, the J end lost 2 bases, and 15 bases lay between the germline ends. CDR3 length equals 15 residues. This CDR3 is CASSPISGMNYGYTF. The CDR3 DNA reads TGTGCCAGCAGCCCCATATCAGGGATGAACTATGGCTACACCTTC. Supplemented by reference TRBV7-2 and TRBJ1-2, the full variable domain reads GAGVSQSPSNKVTEKGKDVELRCDPISGHTALYWYRQSLGQGLEFLIYFQGNSAPDKSGLPSDRFSAERTGGSVSTLTIQRTQQEDSAVYLCASSPISGMNYGYTFGSGTRLTVV.